What follows are 9 T cell receptor beta chains derived from one specimen sequenced in a study of cytomegalovirus exposure and HLA in healthy donors. The study ran its PCR with 60 Vbeta and 13 Jbeta primers. The table came from immunoSEQ multiplex PCR; TCRdb's copy has only in-frame clones and leaves some out. Its table records about 160,000 clones. The sequencing input was PBMCs. The receptors originated from a man aged 25-45 years in good health and CMV-seronegative.

This sequence joins TRBV28 and TRBJ1-2; maybe TRBD1 (5 bases). V was shortened by 6 bases and J by 4 bases, with 15 bases between the two germline ends. CDR1 is MDHEN and CDR2 is SYDVKM in the germline V gene. This CDR3 spans 14 amino acids. CDR3 sequence (DNA): TGTGCCAGCAGATCCCGTGGGACTGTCTATGGCTACACCTTC. It is translated as CASRSRGTVYGYTF.

This sequence joins TRBV2 and TRBJ2-4, with 7 bases lining up with TRBD1. V was clipped by 6 bases and J by 5 bases; unmatched bases: 10. CDR1 and CDR2 (germline): SNHLY, FYNNEI. CDR3 length: 15 residues. The CDR3 DNA reads TGTGCCAGCAGCTTGGACAGGAGTAGCCAAAACATTCAGTACTTC. Translating it yields CASSLDRSSQNIQYF.

The J gene is TRBJ1-1, the V gene TRBV19; 9 bases align to TRBD1. The CDR3 has 15 amino acids. The trim removed 5 bases at V and 4 bases at J, leaving 8 bases unmatched. Germline V CDR1 and CDR2: LNHDA, SQIVND (reference sequence). The CDR3 DNA is TGTGCCAGTAGTGAAGCCGGGACAGGGACCACTGAAGCTTTCTTT. Protein: CASSEAGTGTTEAFF.

The rearrangement joins TRBV7-6 to TRBJ2-1; 11 positions agree with TRBD2. Germline V gene lookup returns CDR1 SGHVS and CDR2 FNYEAQ. This CDR3 has 19 residues. The trim removed 5 bases at V and 3 bases at J, leaving 15 bases unmatched. CDR3 in amino acids: CASSDTSGSPGDYYNEQFF. Written as DNA, the CDR3 is TGTGCCAGCAGCGATACTAGCGGGAGCCCCGGAGATTACTACAATGAGCAGTTCTTC.

The chain employs TRBV5-6 and TRBJ2-1; TRBD2 is a possible D gene (5 bases). Between the trimmed V and J ends, which lost 6 bases and 5 bases, there was a span of 12 bases. The germline V gene encodes CDR1 SGHDT and CDR2 YYEEEE. This CDR3 is built from 13 residues. The CDR3 DNA sequence: TGTGCCAGCATCATACGGGGAGACAATGAGCAGTTCTTC. This gives the protein CASIIRGDNEQFF.

Note on this clone: The sample carries other DNA sequences with the same CDR3. This chain uses TRBV7-9 with TRBJ1-4; the D is unclear. CDR3 length: 16 amino acids. Between the trimmed V and J ends, which lost 1 base and 6 bases, there was a span of 15 bases. CDR1 SEHNR and CDR2 FQNEAQ come from the germline V gene (reference sequence). The CDR3 nucleotides read TGTGCCAGCAGCTTAGAGCCAGTTGGAGTGTATGAAAAACTGTTTTTT. It codes for CASSLEPVGVYEKLFF.

The rearrangement uses TRBV27 and TRBJ2-7; no reliable D call. There are 14 residues in the CDR3. The germline V gene has CDR1 MNHEY and CDR2 SMNVEV (reference sequence). With 0 bases removed from V and 6 bases from J, the gap between germline ends came to 12 bases. The CDR3 DNA reads as TGTGCCAGCAGTTTATCGCCAGATCGGAGCGAGCAGTACTTC. Its translation is CASSLSPDRSEQYF.

This chain connects TRBV13 to TRBJ2-5; no clear D gene. CDR3 size: 14 residues. Trimming left V 5 bases short and J 0 bases short, with 10 bases between. The germline CDR1 and CDR2 sequences are PRHDT and FYEKMQ (reference sequence). The CDR3 loop is CASSPDDYQETQYF. The DNA of the CDR3 is TGTGCCAGCAGCCCCGATGACTACCAAGAGACCCAGTACTTC.

The rearrangement uses TRBV9 and TRBJ2-2, with 9 bases lining up with TRBD2. V trimming: 5 bases; J trimming: 3 bases; junction bases outside the gene matches: 11. The CDR3 runs to 17 residues. CDR1 and CDR2 from the germline V gene are SGDLS and YYNGEE. DNA of the CDR3: TGTGCCAGCAGTCAGACCTTAGCGGGAGAGGACACCGGGGAGCTGTTTTTT. Protein: CASSQTLAGEDTGELFF.